These T cell receptor beta chains were read from a single sample in a study of early stage breast cancer tumors. Produced via immunoSEQ multiplex PCR; TCRdb's table is partial and in-frame only. The profile shows roughly 21,000 clones, roughly three quarters of them singletons. Sequencing was carried out using blood. These receptors were obtained from a person in their 60s with breast cancer. Each CDR3 is given with its conserved first and last residue. D genes are given only for firm matches. The size entry is marked missing in some rows and otherwise reads once, few, many or a size class.

clone_size: once; d_call: TRBD2; v_call: TRBV29-1; j_call: TRBJ2-3; cdr3_aa: CSVGGLAGARRGSSTDTQYF; cdr3_nt: TGCAGCGTTGGAGGACTAGCGGGAGCTAGAAGAGGTTCTAGCACAGATACGCAGTATTTT
clone_size: .; d_call: .; v_call: TRBV6-6; j_call: TRBJ2-3; cdr3_aa: CASSYSRADTQYF; cdr3_nt: TGTGCCAGCAGTTACTCTCGGGCAGATACGCAGTATTTT
clone_size: .; d_call: .; v_call: TRBV7-3; j_call: TRBJ2-1; cdr3_aa: CASSPTSEVEQFF; cdr3_nt: TGTGCCAGCAGCCCGACCTCGGAGGTTGAGCAGTTCTTC
clone_size: .; d_call: .; v_call: TRBV9; j_call: TRBJ2-5; cdr3_aa: CASKDDGETQYF; cdr3_nt: TGTGCCAGCAAGGACGATGGGGAGACCCAGTACTTC
clone_size: .; d_call: TRBD2; v_call: TRBV15; j_call: TRBJ2-1; cdr3_aa: CATSTLLATEQFF; cdr3_nt: TGTGCCACCAGCACTTTACTAGCGACTGAGCAGTTCTTC
clone_size: .; d_call: .; v_call: TRBV6-1; j_call: TRBJ1-4; cdr3_aa: CASGRQTTNEKLFF; cdr3_nt: TGTGCCAGCGGCCGACAGACAACTAATGAAAAACTGTTTTTT
clone_size: medium-sized; d_call: TRBD2; v_call: TRBV18; j_call: TRBJ2-1; cdr3_aa: CASSRATSGNNEQFF; cdr3_nt: TGTGCCAGCTCCCGGGCGACTAGCGGAAACAATGAGCAGTTCTTC
clone_size: .; d_call: .; v_call: TRBV19; j_call: TRBJ2-4; cdr3_aa: CASTSLRGNKNIQYF; cdr3_nt: TGTGCCAGTACGTCTCTTCGCGGCAACAAAAACATTCAGTACTTC
clone_size: .; d_call: TRBD1; v_call: TRBV9; j_call: TRBJ1-4; cdr3_aa: CASSVDTGEDEKLFF; cdr3_nt: TGTGCCAGCAGCGTAGACACAGGGGAGGATGAAAAACTGTTTTTT
clone_size: .; d_call: .; v_call: TRBV6-5; j_call: TRBJ1-2; cdr3_aa: CASRLRWQGSSGYTF; cdr3_nt: TGTGCCAGCAGGTTAAGGTGGCAGGGCTCGAGCGGCTACACCTTC